A single sample gave rise to the 21 T cell receptor beta chains below, sequenced in a study of blood T cell repertoires in COVID-19 (dated by TCRdb to about 2020). The receptor library was made with the immunoSEQ multiplex PCR assay. TCRdb carries this immuneACCESS record with in-frame sequences only. Its versions omit some clonotypes, under half of them owing to an unresolved V gene in the studies checked, with the rest unexplained. This sample is represented by 150,000 to 200,000 clones; almost 85% of them were singletons. The ten largest make up 9.5% to 12% of the sample. The sequencing input was PBMCs or T cells enriched from blood (not recorded which). The receptor set was obtained from a man aged 45-65 years who had recovered from COVID-19.

The chain couples TRBV29-1 to TRBJ1-1, with D perhaps TRBD1 (5 bases). The CDR3 length is 13 residues. Germline V gives CDR1 SQVTM, CDR2 ANQGSEA. V lost 3 bases, J lost 0 bases, and 8 bases lay in between. The CDR3 here is CSVEEGVNTEAFF. The CDR3 DNA follows: TGCAGCGTTGAGGAAGGGGTGAACACTGAAGCTTTCTTT.

The chain carries TRBV10-3 and TRBJ2-3; 12 positions match TRBD2. Germline V gene lookup returns CDR1 ENHRY and CDR2 SYGVKD. V shed 6 bases and J 5 bases; nucleotides not matched to a gene: 3. The CDR3 has 14 amino acids. Here the CDR3 reads CAISAGLAGDTQYF. CDR3 nucleotide sequence: TGTGCCATCAGCGCGGGACTAGCGGGAGATACGCAGTATTTT.

This rearrangement joins TRBV29-1 to TRBJ2-7; 8 bases fit TRBD1. Germline-derived CDR1 and CDR2 are SQVTM and ANQGSEA. After removal of 4 bases from V and 2 bases from J, the junction contained 13 bases not matched to a gene. The CDR3 consists of 16 residues. CDR3 nucleotide sequence: TGCAGCGTTGGATCGTTAAACCGGGACAGGACCTACGAGCAGTACTTC. Translated, it gives CSVGSLNRDRTYEQYF.

V gene TRBV7-8 combines with J gene TRBJ1-2, with TRBD1 identical over 12 bases. This CDR3 contains 17 residues. V gave up 1 base and J gave up 3 bases; unmatched junction bases: 6. The germline V gene encodes CDR1 SGHVS and CDR2 FQNEAQ. The DNA of the CDR3 is TGTGCCAGCAGCTTAGAGGGGACAGGGGGCATCGACTATGGCTACACCTTC. This translates into CASSLEGTGGIDYGYTF.

This chain connects TRBV6-5 to TRBJ2-2; no firm D call. The CDR3 totals 12 residues. Germline CDR1 MNHEY, CDR2 SVGAGI. Trimming removed 6 bases from V and 8 bases from J, with 10 bases in between. The CDR3 DNA reads TGTGCCAGCAGCCCCATTCGGGGGGAGCTGTTTTTT. Its translation is CASSPIRGELFF.

V usage is TRBV2 and J usage is TRBJ1-5; tentatively, D is TRBD1 (6 bases). V was clipped by 7 bases and J by 5 bases, with 15 bases between them. From germline, CDR1 is SNHLY and CDR2 FYNNEI. The CDR3 has 14 amino acids. CDR3 in amino acids: CASTPRGGDQPQHF. The CDR3 coding sequence is TGTGCCAGCACCCCGCGAGGGGGAGATCAGCCCCAGCATTTT.

The chain joins TRBV7-9 to TRBJ2-6, with D unclear. The germline CDR1 and CDR2 sequences are SEHNR and FQNEAQ (reference sequence). V was shortened by 5 bases and J by 0 bases, with 11 bases between the two germline ends. There are 16 residues in the CDR3. CDR3 coding DNA: TGTGCCAGCAGCCCGACAATCGCCTCTGGGGCCAACGTCCTGACTTTC. Amino acid sequence: CASSPTIASGANVLTF.

CDR3 nucleotides: TGTGCCAGCAGCCCGGGCACAGATACGCAGTATTTT. Translated, it gives CASSPGTDTQYF. The chain couples TRBV7-3 to TRBJ2-3; no clear D gene. The CDR3 consists of 12 residues. Trimming shortened V by 5 bases and J by 1 base, and 4 bases separated the two germline ends. Germline V gene lookup returns CDR1 SGHTA and CDR2 FQGTGA.

The V and J genes are TRBV9 and TRBJ2-5; 12 bases map to TRBD2. The CDR3 runs 17 residues. Trimming removed 4 bases from V and 4 bases from J; junction bases left unmatched: 11. Germline-derived CDR1 and CDR2 are SGDLS and YYNGEE. The CDR3 here is CASSPPGLAGGGETQYF. CDR3 coding DNA: TGTGCCAGCAGCCCTCCGGGACTAGCGGGTGGGGGAGAGACCCAGTACTTC.

The V gene is TRBV15, the J gene TRBJ2-5; a weak D match, TRBD2 (5 bases). Germline V gene lookup returns CDR1 LNHNV and CDR2 YYDKDF (reference sequence). The CDR3 totals 18 residues. V shed 1 base and J shed 2 bases, with 20 bases lying between them. The CDR3 region has the DNA TGTGCCACCAGCAGAGGTACAGAGGCTAGCCCTTTTCAAGAGACCCAGTACTTC. It specifies CATSRGTEASPFQETQYF.

Of note for this clone: One end of the junction is discordant with germline, which a read error may explain. The chain joins TRBV20-1 to TRBJ2-7, with a tentative D call TRBD2 (5 bases). Germline V lookup: CDR1 DFQATT, CDR2 SNEGSKA (reference sequence). CDR3 length: 11 amino acids. CDR3 coding DNA: TGCAGTGCCCCGGCCGGACTTTTGCCCAACTTC. Translating gives CSAPAGLLPNF.

V gene TRBV2 combines with J gene TRBJ2-7, with D possibly matching TRBD1 (5 bases). The ends were cut back, 8 bases at V and 0 bases at J, with 14 bases in the middle. The CDR3 is made up of 14 amino acids. Germline assignment: CDR1 SNHLY and CDR2 FYNNEI. In DNA form, the CDR3 reads TGTGCCAGCGAACAGGATCTTTTCTCCTACGAGCAGTACTTC. Encoded protein: CASEQDLFSYEQYF.

The V call is TRBV5-1, the J call TRBJ2-7; 10 bases line up with TRBD1. The CDR3 totals 13 residues. Germline CDR1 reads SGHRS; CDR2 reads YFSETQ. V shed 6 bases and J 4 bases; nucleotides not matched to a gene: 4. CDR3 sequence (DNA): TGCGCCAGCACCCGGACAGGGGGTTACGAGCAGTACTTC. Protein: CASTRTGGYEQYF.

Only one count was recorded for this clone. The rearrangement links TRBV9 to TRBJ2-3; TRBD2 matches at 9 bases. Germline-derived CDR1 and CDR2 are SGDLS and YYNGEE. The CDR3 has 16 residues. With V trimmed by 0 bases and J by 1 base, 3 bases remained unmatched. The CDR3 region is CASSVEGGRGTDTQYF. The DNA of the CDR3 is TGTGCCAGCAGCGTAGAAGGCGGGAGGGGCACAGATACGCAGTATTTT.

V is TRBV7-9 and J is TRBJ2-1; 10 bases line up with TRBD2. Trimming at V came to 4 bases and at J to 5 bases, leaving 8 bases not matched to a gene. CDR3 length: 16 residues. Germline-derived CDR1 and CDR2 are SEHNR and FQNEAQ (reference sequence). This chain's CDR3 is CASSSSTSGLDNEQFF. As DNA, the CDR3 is TGTGCCAGCAGCTCCTCGACTAGCGGGTTGGACAATGAGCAGTTCTTC.

The chain employs TRBV19 and TRBJ2-2, with D possibly matching TRBD1 (6 bases). This CDR3 has 15 residues. V was cut by 2 bases and J by 6 bases, with 13 bases left in between. Looked up from germline, CDR1 is LNHDA and CDR2 is SQIVND (reference sequence). The CDR3 is CASSILAPGAGELFF. CDR3 DNA: TGTGCCAGTAGTATATTGGCGCCAGGGGCCGGGGAGCTGTTTTTT.

The chain combines TRBV4-1 with TRBJ1-5, with D possibly being TRBD1 (6 bases). This CDR3 has 15 residues. V lost 4 bases to trimming and J lost 5 bases, with 15 bases between them. Looked up from germline, CDR1 is MGHRA and CDR2 is YSYEKL. The CDR3 region has the DNA TGCGCCAGCAGCCCGAACGAACAGGGTTATCAGCCCCAGCATTTT. This codes for CASSPNEQGYQPQHF.

The chain carries TRBV2 and TRBJ2-5; 7 bases align to TRBD1. The CDR3 covers 15 residues. Germline V gene lookup returns CDR1 SNHLY and CDR2 FYNNEI. V lost 5 bases, J lost 2 bases, and 8 bases stayed unmatched. The CDR3 nucleotides are TGTGCCAGCAGTCCTACAGGGGTGGTTCAAGAGACCCAGTACTTC. Protein: CASSPTGVVQETQYF.

The chain joins TRBV12-3 or TRBV12-4 to TRBJ1-2; a possible D gene is TRBD1 (5 bases). Trimming left V 5 bases short and J 2 bases short, with 9 bases between. CDR3 size: 13 residues. CDR3 residues: CASSAGRNYGYTF. The DNA of the CDR3 is TGTGCCAGCAGTGCGGGACGGAACTATGGCTACACCTTC.

This chain links TRBV10-3 with TRBJ2-5; possible D gene TRBD2, 7 bases. The CDR3 has 16 amino acids. Germline loops: CDR1 ENHRY, CDR2 SYGVKD. V gave up 2 bases and J gave up 5 bases, with 18 bases separating them. This CDR3 is CAISERGREGEETQYF. The CDR3 DNA follows: TGTGCCATCAGTGAGAGGGGCAGGGAGGGGGAGGAGACCCAGTACTTC.

The rearrangement uses TRBV5-1 and TRBJ2-3; 10 bases line up with TRBD2. The CDR3 has 16 residues. Per the germline V gene, CDR1 is SGHRS and CDR2 is YFSETQ. J was trimmed by 6 bases and V by 3 bases; bases with no gene match: 10. In nucleotides, the CDR3 is TGCGCCAGCAGCTCCCTATCTAGCGGGGGTCTGGATACGCAGTATTTT. It yields the protein CASSSLSSGGLDTQYF.